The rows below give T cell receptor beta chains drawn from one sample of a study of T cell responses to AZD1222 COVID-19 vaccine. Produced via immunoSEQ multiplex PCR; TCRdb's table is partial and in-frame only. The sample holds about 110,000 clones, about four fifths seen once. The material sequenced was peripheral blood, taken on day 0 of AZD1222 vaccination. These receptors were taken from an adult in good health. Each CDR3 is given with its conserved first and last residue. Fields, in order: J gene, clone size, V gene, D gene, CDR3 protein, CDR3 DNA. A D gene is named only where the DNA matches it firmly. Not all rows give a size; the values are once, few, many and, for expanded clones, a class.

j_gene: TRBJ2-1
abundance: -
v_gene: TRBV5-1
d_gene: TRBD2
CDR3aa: CASRRTSGTTYNEQFF
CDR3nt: TGCGCCAGCAGGCGGACTAGCGGGACTACCTACAATGAGCAGTTCTTC

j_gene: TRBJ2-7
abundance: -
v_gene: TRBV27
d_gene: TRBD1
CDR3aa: CASRKDRGHSEQYF
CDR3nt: TGTGCCAGCAGGAAAGACAGGGGGCATAGCGAGCAGTACTTC

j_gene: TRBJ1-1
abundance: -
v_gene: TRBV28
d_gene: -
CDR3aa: CASSQRSNWGTEAFF
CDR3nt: TGTGCCAGCAGCCAAAGGTCTAATTGGGGCACTGAAGCTTTCTTT

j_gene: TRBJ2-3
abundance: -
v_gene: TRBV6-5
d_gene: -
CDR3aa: CASSYGEPSHPDTQYF
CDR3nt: TGTGCCAGCAGTTACGGGGAGCCTAGTCATCCAGATACGCAGTATTTT

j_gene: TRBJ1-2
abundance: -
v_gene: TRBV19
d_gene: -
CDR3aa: CASRGLGLRGEVFGGYTF
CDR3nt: TGTGCCAGTCGAGGGCTAGGACTCAGGGGAGAAGTCTTCGGTGGCTACACCTTC

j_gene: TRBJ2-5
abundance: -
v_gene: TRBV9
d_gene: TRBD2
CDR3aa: CASSAAGEETQYF
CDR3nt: TGTGCCAGCAGCGCTGCGGGGGAAGAGACCCAGTACTTC

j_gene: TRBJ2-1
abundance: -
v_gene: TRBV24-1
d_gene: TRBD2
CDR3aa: CATGDFSGTKQFF
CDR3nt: TGTGCCACCGGTGATTTCTCCGGGACTAAGCAGTTCTTC

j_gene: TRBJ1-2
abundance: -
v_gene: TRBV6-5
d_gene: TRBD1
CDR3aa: CASSLTGDGYTF
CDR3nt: TGTGCCAGCAGCCTAACAGGGGACGGCTACACCTTC

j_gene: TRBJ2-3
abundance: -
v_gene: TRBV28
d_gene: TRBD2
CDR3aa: CASRTSGGLGTDTQYF
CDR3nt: TGTGCCAGTCGGACTAGCGGGGGGCTAGGCACAGATACGCAGTATTTT

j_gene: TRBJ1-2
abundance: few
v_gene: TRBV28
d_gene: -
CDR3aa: CASSQGYGYTF
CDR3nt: TGTGCCAGCAGTCAAGGTTATGGCTACACCTTC

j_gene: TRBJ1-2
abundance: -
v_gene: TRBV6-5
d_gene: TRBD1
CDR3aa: CASSPGTARNYGYTF
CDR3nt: TGTGCCAGCAGTCCCGGGACAGCGAGGAACTATGGCTACACCTTC

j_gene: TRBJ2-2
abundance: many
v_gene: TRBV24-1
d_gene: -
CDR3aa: CATSDRPILNTGELFF
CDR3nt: TGTGCCACCAGTGATCGACCCATCCTGAACACCGGGGAGCTGTTTTTT

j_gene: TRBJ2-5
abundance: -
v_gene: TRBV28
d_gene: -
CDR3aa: CASSFAQGGQETQYF
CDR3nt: TGTGCCAGCAGTTTCGCGCAGGGGGGGCAGGAGACCCAGTACTTC

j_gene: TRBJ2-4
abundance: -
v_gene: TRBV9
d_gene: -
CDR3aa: CASSPRGPSTNIQYF
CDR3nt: TGTGCCAGCAGCCCCCGGGGGCCCAGCACTAACATTCAGTACTTC

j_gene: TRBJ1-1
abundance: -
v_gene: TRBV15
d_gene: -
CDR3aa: CATSRGQQGNTEAFF
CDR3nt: TGTGCCACCAGCAGAGGTCAACAGGGGAACACTGAAGCTTTCTTT